The T cell receptor beta chain described here comes from a study of PD-L1 blockade in urothelial cancer. Study information: In the patient group, about 85% of the roughly 30 were males with bladder-origin urothelial cancer. Blood analysis took place 3 weeks (second dose) and 6 weeks after treatment start.

As for time point: pretreatment peripheral blood. Repertoires were generated with immunoSEQ multiplex PCR, while TCRdb's copy carries only in-frame clones and drops some. The sample holds 35,000 to 40,000 clones, around 81% seen once. V lost 1 base and J 4 bases, leaving 18 bases between the germline ends. Germline assignment: CDR1 SQVTM and CDR2 ANQGSEA. The CDR3 contains 16 residues. The material was PBMCs, obtained around atezolizumab (anti-PD-L1) treatment. The TCR originated in an older man with urothelial cancer. V and J are TRBV29-1 and TRBJ2-3, with D perhaps TRBD2 (6 bases). CDR3 bases: TGCAGCGTTGAAGGGGTGGCTAGCGTTGCTTCAGATACGCAGTATTTT. Its translation: CSVEGVASVASDTQYF.